This entry describes one T cell receptor beta chain. Its antigen is as yet unknown. This sample stems from a study of T cell responses to AZD1222 COVID-19 vaccine. The J segment lost 5 bases and the V segment lost 4 bases, leaving 11 bases of the junction unmatched. Per the germline V gene, CDR1 is KGHDR and CDR2 is SFDVKD. CDR3 length: 16 residues. Overall study results and limits: Increases in Spike-specific TCR breadth and depth were seen after two AZD1222 doses. Among spike-specific TCRs, nearly half reportedly target unmutated variant regions.

Only in-frame clones appear in the TCRdb table, and some are missing; sequencing was by immunoSEQ multiplex PCR. The data contain over 70,000 clones, roughly 87% of them singletons. The sample was peripheral blood, taken on day 0 of AZD1222 vaccination. The gene calls are TRBV24-1 and TRBJ2-7; 9 nucleotides match TRBD1. This receptor was identified in an adult in good health. This chain's CDR3 is CATSDPAGQGRNEQYF. Here the CDR3 DNA reads TGTGCCACCAGTGACCCTGCCGGACAGGGGAGAAACGAGCAGTACTTC.